A selection of T cell receptor beta chains follows, all from one sample in a study of cytomegalovirus exposure and HLA in healthy donors. TCRdb keeps only in-frame clones here, not all; method: immunoSEQ multiplex PCR. The sample lists 150,000 to 200,000 clones, 65% to 85% seen once, with 1.3% to 1.5% in the top ten. Sample: PBMCs. The receptors derive from a girl between 10 and 17 years old in good health and CMV-seropositive. Each CDR3 is given without its conserved first and last residue. Clone size is shown for a subset of rows, as once, few, many or a class of expanded clone.

v_gene | abundance | CDR3aa
TRBV5-4 | - | ASSLFRNLDNEKLF
TRBV19 | - | ASSTEDRVGYEQY
TRBV10-3 | - | AIRGAGVNTEAF
TRBV5-4 | - | ASSLEAGSYNEQF
TRBV11-1 | - | ASSLSGRYEQY
TRBV5-4 | - | ASSLEDRGPTGELF
TRBV5-4 | few | ASSHERGYEQF
TRBV7-6 | few | ASSLGGQDTEAF
TRBV7-2 | - | ASSSYWTAYTDTQY
TRBV4-1 | - | ASSQVGDTGGANVLT
TRBV30 | - | AWNFGRGSSAYYGYT
TRBV6-5 | - | ASKSRGGEQF
TRBV18 | - | ASSPRALLVNTEAF
TRBV9 | - | ASSVSGRAVSDNEQF
TRBV11-2 | - | ASSSPLAGETDTQY
TRBV25-1 | - | ATGIGNTIY
TRBV29-1 | - | SVSGGGKDTEAF
TRBV12-2 | - | ASRLDSNFTSGSADEQF
TRBV5-4 | - | ASSPGTSGRTGELF
TRBV6-1 | - | ASSEGAGTGGNGYT
TRBV9 | - | ASSVGGKSYNEQF
TRBV5-1 | - | ASSLGDSYDEQY
TRBV4-1 | - | ASSQVVDRVNEKLF
TRBV4-2 | few | ASSRTRLAGTGGELF
TRBV7-2 | - | ASSGDWNSYEQY
TRBV30 | - | AWSVWNSERY
TRBV10-3 | - | AIRDRGLGTEAF
TRBV30 | - | AWSPGTGGEQY
TRBV25-1 | - | ASSPRPVGDTDTQY
TRBV7-3 | - | ASSLQGVGNTEAF
TRBV5-1 | - | ASSFIPSGSSYNEQF
TRBV28 | - | ASSPTSGRPQETQY
TRBV7-9 | - | ASSKDSSYEQY
TRBV2 | - | ASSASTIETNTEAF
TRBV19 | - | ASSYAGQRKAF
TRBV6-4 | - | ASSPARNQPQH
TRBV29-1 | - | SAPVAGVYNEQF
TRBV29-1 | few | SVDPNGPANYGYT
TRBV5-6 | - | ASSSTTVLAKNIQY
TRBV29-1 | - | SVEPRERYGYT
TRBV27 | - | ASINPRLAGGPYNEQF
TRBV11-2 | - | ASSLEGGFSSGSGTQY
TRBV9 | - | ASSVVGGGSYNEQF
TRBV11-2 | - | ASSHSDRSSGNTIY
TRBV25-1 | - | ASSDIVQETQY
TRBV25-1 | few | ASSELRNTEAF
TRBV18 | - | ASSPAGYQETQY
TRBV6-6 | - | ASSLTGNSYEQY
TRBV6-5 | once | ASSYDRTQGFTEAF
TRBV10-1 | - | ASSERGQPQH
TRBV6-5 | - | ASRTGGNQPQH
TRBV10-2 | - | ASMGSWIADFTDTQY
TRBV5-4 | - | ASSQGRQGQVVGTQY
TRBV18 | - | ASSPDRQAYNEQF
TRBV5-4 | - | ASSLVTAVQETQY
TRBV7-2 | - | ASSWSTGEQY
TRBV5-6 | - | ASSLGGSTYNEQF
TRBV27 | - | ASSLRGTDTQY
TRBV4-3 | - | ASSPSLDRDRPHEQY
TRBV6-6 | few | ASRTVAEDYGYT